The clone carrying this TCR beta chain was picked up many times. The antigen is unknown. The data derive from a study of CD8 T cells in ankylosing spondylitis. The CDR3 totals 16 residues. Germline-derived CDR1 and CDR2 are LGHNA and YSLEER. The junction had 8 bases not matched to a gene; V was cut back by 4 bases and J by 4 bases. Notes on the study in general: CD8+ cells made up the disease-linked clones, which were relatively rare in peripheral blood. Reportedly, matched ankylosing spondylitis synovial fluid was significantly enriched for disease-linked clones. What appeared characteristic of ankylosing spondylitis blood was a TCR beta motif of eight highly homologous variants.

TCRdb redid the calling of the 5' RACE reads with MiXCR, one entry per CDR3 protein. The sample has 200,000 to 250,000 distinct CDR3 sequences, about 6.7% seen once. This chain uses TRBV4-3 with TRBJ2-1; 9 nucleotides align to TRBD1. The source of this sequence is a male donor with ankylosing spondylitis. Sample: blood, either unsorted or a sorted T cell fraction (not recorded which). DNA for the CDR3: TGCGCCAGCAGCCCCGTTGGACAGGGGATTTACAATGAGCAGTTCTTC. Translation gives CASSPVGQGIYNEQFF.